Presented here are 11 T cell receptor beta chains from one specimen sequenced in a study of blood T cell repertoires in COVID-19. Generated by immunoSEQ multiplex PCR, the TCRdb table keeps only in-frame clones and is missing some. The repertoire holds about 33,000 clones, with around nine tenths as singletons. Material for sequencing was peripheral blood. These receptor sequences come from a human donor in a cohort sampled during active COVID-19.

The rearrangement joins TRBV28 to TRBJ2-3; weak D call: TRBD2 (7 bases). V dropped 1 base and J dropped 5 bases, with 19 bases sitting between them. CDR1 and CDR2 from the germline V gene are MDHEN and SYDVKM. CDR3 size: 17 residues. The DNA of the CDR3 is TGTGCCAGCAGTTTATTCGGAGGCGGGGGCAGGGGAGATACGCAGTATTTT. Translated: CASSLFGGGGRGDTQYF.

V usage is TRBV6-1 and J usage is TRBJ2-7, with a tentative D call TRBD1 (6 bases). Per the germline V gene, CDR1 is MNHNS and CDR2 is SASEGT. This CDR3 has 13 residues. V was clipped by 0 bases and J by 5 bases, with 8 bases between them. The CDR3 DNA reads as TGTGCCAGCAGTGAAGCGCACAGGGACGAGCAGTACTTC. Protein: CASSEAHRDEQYF.

CDR3 bases: TGTGCCAGTAGTGCCCGACGGGGGGACATTCAGTACTTC. Residues: CASSARRGDIQYF. The rearrangement links TRBV19 to TRBJ2-4; 7 bases align to TRBD2. The CDR3 runs 13 residues. J lost 8 bases, V lost 5 bases, and 6 bases had no gene match. Per germline, CDR1 LNHDA and CDR2 SQIVND (reference sequence).

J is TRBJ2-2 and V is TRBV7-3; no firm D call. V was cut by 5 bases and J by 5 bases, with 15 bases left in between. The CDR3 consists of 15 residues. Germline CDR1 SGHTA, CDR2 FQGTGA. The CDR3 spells CASSETRASTGELFF. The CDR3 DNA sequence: TGTGCCAGCAGCGAAACCCGAGCGAGTACCGGGGAGCTGTTTTTT.

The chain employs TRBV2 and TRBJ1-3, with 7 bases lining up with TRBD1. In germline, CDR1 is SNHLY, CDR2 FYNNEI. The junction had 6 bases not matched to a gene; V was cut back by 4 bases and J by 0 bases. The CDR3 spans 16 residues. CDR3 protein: CASSAQGTFSGNTIYF. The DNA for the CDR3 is TGTGCCAGCAGTGCACAGGGGACATTCTCTGGAAACACCATATATTTT.

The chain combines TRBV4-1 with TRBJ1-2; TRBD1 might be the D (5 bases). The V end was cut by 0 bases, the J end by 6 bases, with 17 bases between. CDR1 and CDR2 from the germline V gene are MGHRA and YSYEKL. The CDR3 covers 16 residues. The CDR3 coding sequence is TGCGCCAGCAGCCAAGATTGGGCAGACCAAGGGGATGGCTACACCTTC. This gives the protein CASSQDWADQGDGYTF.

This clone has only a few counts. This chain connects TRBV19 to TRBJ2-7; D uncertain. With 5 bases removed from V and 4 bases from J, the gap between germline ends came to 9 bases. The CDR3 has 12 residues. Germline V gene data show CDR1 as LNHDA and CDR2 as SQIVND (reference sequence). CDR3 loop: CASSHSPYEQYF. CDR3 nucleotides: TGTGCCAGTAGTCACAGCCCGTACGAGCAGTACTTC. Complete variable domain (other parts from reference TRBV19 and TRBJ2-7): DGGITQSPKYLFRKEGQNVTLSCEQNLNHDAMYWYRQDPGQGLRLIYYSQIVNDFQKGDIAEGYSVSREKKESFPLTVTSAQKNPTAFYLCASSHSPYEQYFGPGTRLTVT.

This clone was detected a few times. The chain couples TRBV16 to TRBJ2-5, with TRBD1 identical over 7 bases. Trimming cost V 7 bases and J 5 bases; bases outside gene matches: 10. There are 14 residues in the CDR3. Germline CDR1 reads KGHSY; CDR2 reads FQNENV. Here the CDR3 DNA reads TGTGCCAGCATCAAGGGGGACAGCGGCGAGACCCAGTACTTC. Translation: CASIKGDSGETQYF.

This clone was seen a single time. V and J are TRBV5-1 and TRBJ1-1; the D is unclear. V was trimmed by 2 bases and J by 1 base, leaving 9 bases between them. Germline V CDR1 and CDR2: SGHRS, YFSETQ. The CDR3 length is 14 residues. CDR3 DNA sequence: TGCGCCAGCAGCTTTTTAGCCGGGAACACTGAAGCTTTCTTT. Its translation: CASSFLAGNTEAFF. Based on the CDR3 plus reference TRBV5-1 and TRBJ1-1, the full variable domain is KAGVTQTPRYLIKTRGQQVTLSCSPISGHRSVSWYQQTPGQGLQFLFEYFSETQRNKGNFPGRFSGRQFSNSRSEMNVSTLELGDSALYLCASSFLAGNTEAFFGQGTRLTVV.

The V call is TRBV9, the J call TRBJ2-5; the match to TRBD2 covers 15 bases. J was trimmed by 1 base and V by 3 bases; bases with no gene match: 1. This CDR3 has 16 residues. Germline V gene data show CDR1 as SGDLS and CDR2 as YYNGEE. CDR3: CASSAGLAGGQETQYF. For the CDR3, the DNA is TGTGCCAGCAGCGCGGGACTAGCGGGGGGCCAAGAGACCCAGTACTTC.

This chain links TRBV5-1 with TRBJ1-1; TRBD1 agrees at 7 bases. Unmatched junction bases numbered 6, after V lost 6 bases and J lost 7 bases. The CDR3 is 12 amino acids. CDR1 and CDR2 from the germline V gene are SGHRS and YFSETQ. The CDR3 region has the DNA TGCGCCAGCAAACAGGGGTCAAATGAAGCTTTCTTT. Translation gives CASKQGSNEAFF.